The 8 T cell receptor beta chains listed next were all sequenced from one sample in a study of blood T cell repertoires in COVID-19. The table came from immunoSEQ multiplex PCR; TCRdb's copy has only in-frame clones and leaves some out. The table records about 200,000 clones, 85% to 90% of them present only once. Material for sequencing was peripheral blood. Receptor source: a man between 18 and 35 years old with active or convalescent COVID-19.

The chain employs TRBV11-2 and TRBJ2-7, with 8 bases fitting TRBD2. Unmatched junction bases numbered 4, after V lost 3 bases and J lost 0 bases. The CDR3 spans 15 residues. Germline V gives CDR1 SGHAT, CDR2 FQNNGV. The CDR3 region has the DNA TGTGCCAGCAGCTTCAGCGGGGGCAGCTCCTACGAGCAGTACTTC. It translates to CASSFSGGSSYEQYF.

This clone was recorded only once. V gene TRBV7-2 combines with J gene TRBJ2-1, with a weak D call TRBD2 (8 bases). Between the trimmed V and J ends, which lost 4 bases and 5 bases, there was a span of 18 bases. The CDR3 consists of 16 residues. Germline V gene lookup returns CDR1 SGHTA and CDR2 FQGNSA. The CDR3: CASSSPSGGGHNEQFF. Written as DNA, the CDR3 is TGTGCCAGCAGCTCCCCCTCGGGAGGGGGCCACAATGAGCAGTTCTTC.

The chain employs TRBV7-2 and TRBJ2-7, with 8 bases matching TRBD2. Germline CDR1 reads SGHTA; CDR2 reads FQGNSA. This CDR3 contains 14 residues. The V segment lost 5 bases and the J segment 4 bases; nucleotides outside the gene matches: 7. The CDR3 DNA is TGTGCCAGCAGCCCGGGTGCGGGGGGTTACGAGCAGTACTTC. This gives the protein CASSPGAGGYEQYF.

The rearrangement joins TRBV5-1 to TRBJ2-3, with 8 bases matching TRBD2. V gave up 4 bases and J gave up 2 bases; unmatched junction bases: 12. Germline V lookup: CDR1 SGHRS, CDR2 YFSETQ. This CDR3 comprises 17 residues. The CDR3 here is CASSPGDGGRHTDTQYF. The CDR3 nucleotides read TGCGCCAGCAGCCCGGGAGATGGCGGGAGGCACACAGATACGCAGTATTTT.

The CDR3 reads CASSLTRYEQYF. For the CDR3, the DNA is TGTGCCAGCAGCTTGACTCGGTACGAGCAGTACTTC. The chain carries TRBV7-8 and TRBJ2-7; D uncertain. The germline V and J ends were trimmed by 3 bases and 4 bases, with 7 bases remaining between them. CDR3 length: 12 residues. From germline, CDR1 is SGHVS and CDR2 FQNEAQ.

V gene TRBV29-1 combines with J gene TRBJ2-3; no clear D gene. This CDR3 has 14 residues. V lost 3 bases to trimming and J lost 3 bases, with 13 bases between them. CDR1 and CDR2 from the germline V gene are SQVTM and ANQGSEA. CDR3 in DNA: TGCAGCGTTGAGGGTTGGGTAGCAACAGATACGCAGTATTTT. Encoded protein: CSVEGWVATDTQYF.

The rearrangement uses TRBV19 and TRBJ2-3; TRBD2 matches 16 bases. Trimming removed 7 bases from V and 0 bases from J; junction bases left unmatched: 7. Germline V gives CDR1 LNHDA, CDR2 SQIVND (reference sequence). The CDR3 totals 18 residues. The CDR3 DNA reads as TGTGCCAGTACCCCGGGACTAGCGGGAGGGATTAGCACAGATACGCAGTATTTT. Translated, it gives CASTPGLAGGISTDTQYF.

This chain joins TRBV4-1 and TRBJ2-7, with 7 bases aligning to TRBD2. Germline values: CDR1 MGHRA, CDR2 YSYEKL. The CDR3 has 16 residues. V trimming: 3 bases; J trimming: 4 bases; junction bases outside the gene matches: 12. CDR3 sequence reads: CASSHLAGQRGYEQYF. The CDR3 region has the DNA TGCGCCAGCAGCCATCTGGCGGGCCAGCGGGGTTACGAGCAGTACTTC.